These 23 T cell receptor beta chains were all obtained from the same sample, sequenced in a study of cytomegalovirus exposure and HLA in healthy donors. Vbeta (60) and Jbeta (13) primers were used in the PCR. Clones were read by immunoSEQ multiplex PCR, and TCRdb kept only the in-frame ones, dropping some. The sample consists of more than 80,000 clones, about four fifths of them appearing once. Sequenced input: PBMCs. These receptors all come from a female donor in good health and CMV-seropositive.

This CDR3 is CASTSGTGVSGANVLTF. For the CDR3, the DNA is TGTGCCAGTACGTCCGGGACAGGGGTGTCTGGGGCCAACGTCCTGACTTTC. The chain couples TRBV28 to TRBJ2-6; 10 bases agree with TRBD1. The CDR3 covers 17 residues. Germline CDR1 reads MDHEN; CDR2 reads SYDVKM. J lost 1 base, V lost 9 bases, and 9 bases had no gene match. The variable domain in full, with the rest retrieved from reference TRBV28 and TRBJ2-6, is DVKVTQSSRYLVKRTGEKVFLECVQDMDHENMFWYRQDPGLGLRLIYFSYDVKMKEKGDIPEGYSVSREKKERFSLILESASTNQTSMYLCASTSGTGVSGANVLTFGAGSRLTVL.

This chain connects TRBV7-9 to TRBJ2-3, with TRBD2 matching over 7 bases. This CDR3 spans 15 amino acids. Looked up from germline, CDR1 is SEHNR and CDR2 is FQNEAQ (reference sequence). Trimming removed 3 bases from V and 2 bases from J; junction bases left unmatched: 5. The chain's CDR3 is CASSFEAGATDTQYF. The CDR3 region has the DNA TGTGCCAGCAGCTTTGAGGCGGGAGCCACAGATACGCAGTATTTT.

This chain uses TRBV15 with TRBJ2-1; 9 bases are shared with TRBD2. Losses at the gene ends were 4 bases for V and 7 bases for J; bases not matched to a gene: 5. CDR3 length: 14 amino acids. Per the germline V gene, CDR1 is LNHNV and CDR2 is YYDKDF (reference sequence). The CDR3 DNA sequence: TGTGCCACCAGCAAGCTAGCGGGATGGAATGAGCAGTTCTTC. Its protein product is CATSKLAGWNEQFF.

The CDR3, as DNA: TGCGCCAGCAGCAAAACACAGGGAAAAGCCGATGGCTACACCTTC. Protein sequence: CASSKTQGKADGYTF. The rearrangement uses TRBV5-1 and TRBJ1-2, with D possibly matching TRBD1 (6 bases). V was trimmed by 4 bases and J by 6 bases, leaving 19 bases between them. CDR1 SGHRS and CDR2 YFSETQ come from the germline V gene. This CDR3 has 15 residues. The full variable domain, with the rest looked up from reference TRBV5-1 and TRBJ1-2, is KAGVTQTPRYLIKTRGQQVTLSCSPISGHRSVSWYQQTPGQGLQFLFEYFSETQRNKGNFPGRFSGRQFSNSRSEMNVSTLELGDSALYLCASSKTQGKADGYTFGSGTRLTVV.

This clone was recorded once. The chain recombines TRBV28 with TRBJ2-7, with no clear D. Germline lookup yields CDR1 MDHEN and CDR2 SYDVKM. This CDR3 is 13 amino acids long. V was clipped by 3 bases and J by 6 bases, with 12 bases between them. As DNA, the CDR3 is TGTGCCAGCAGTTTTCGATTAACGGGCGAGCAGTACTTC. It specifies CASSFRLTGEQYF.

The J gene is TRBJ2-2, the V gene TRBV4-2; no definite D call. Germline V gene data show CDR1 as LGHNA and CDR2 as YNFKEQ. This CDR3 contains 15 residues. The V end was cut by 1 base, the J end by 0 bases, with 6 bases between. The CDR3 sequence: CASSQVSPNTGELFF. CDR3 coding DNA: TGTGCCAGCAGCCAAGTAAGCCCGAACACCGGGGAGCTGTTTTTT.

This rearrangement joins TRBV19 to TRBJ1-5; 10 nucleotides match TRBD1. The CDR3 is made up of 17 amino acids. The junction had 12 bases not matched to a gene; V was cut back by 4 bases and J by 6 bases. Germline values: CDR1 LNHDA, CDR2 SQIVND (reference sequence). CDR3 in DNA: TGTGCCAGTAGTACAGACCCGACAGGGGGCGGAGGTCAGCCCCAGCATTTT. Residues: CASSTDPTGGGGQPQHF.

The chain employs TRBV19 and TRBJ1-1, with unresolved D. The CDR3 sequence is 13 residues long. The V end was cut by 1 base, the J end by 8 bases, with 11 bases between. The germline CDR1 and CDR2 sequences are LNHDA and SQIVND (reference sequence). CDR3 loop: CASSIGLTEEAFF. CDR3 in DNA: TGTGCCAGTAGTATAGGCCTGACGGAGGAAGCTTTCTTT.

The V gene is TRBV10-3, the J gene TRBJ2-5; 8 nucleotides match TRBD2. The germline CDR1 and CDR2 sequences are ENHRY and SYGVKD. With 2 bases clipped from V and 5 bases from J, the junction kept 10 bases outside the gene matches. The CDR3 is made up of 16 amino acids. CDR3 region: CAISELWRGAEETQYF. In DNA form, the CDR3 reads TGTGCCATCAGTGAGCTCTGGCGGGGGGCCGAGGAGACCCAGTACTTC.

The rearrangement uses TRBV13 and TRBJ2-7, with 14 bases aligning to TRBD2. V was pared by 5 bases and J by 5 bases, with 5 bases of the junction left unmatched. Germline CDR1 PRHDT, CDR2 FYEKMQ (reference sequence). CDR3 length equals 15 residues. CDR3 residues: CASSGGTSGSHEQYF. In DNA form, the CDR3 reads TGTGCCAGCAGCGGCGGGACTAGCGGGAGCCACGAGCAGTACTTC.

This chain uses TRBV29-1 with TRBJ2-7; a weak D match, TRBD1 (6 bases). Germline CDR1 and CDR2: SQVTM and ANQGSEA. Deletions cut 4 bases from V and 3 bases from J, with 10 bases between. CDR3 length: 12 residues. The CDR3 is CSVGTDGYEQYF. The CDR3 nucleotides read TGCAGCGTTGGGACAGACGGCTACGAGCAGTACTTC.

The CDR3 reads CASSDSDRGSGQPQHF. In DNA form, the CDR3 reads TGTGCCAGCAGTGATAGTGACAGGGGTTCGGGGCAGCCCCAGCATTTT. V is TRBV2 and J is TRBJ1-5; 8 bases match TRBD1. The CDR3 consists of 16 residues. The ends lost 3 bases at V and 7 bases at J; junction bases unmatched: 11. From germline, CDR1 is SNHLY and CDR2 FYNNEI.

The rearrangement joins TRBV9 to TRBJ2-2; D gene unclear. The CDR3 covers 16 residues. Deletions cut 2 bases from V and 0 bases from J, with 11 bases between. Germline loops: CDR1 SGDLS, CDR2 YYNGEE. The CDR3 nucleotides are TGTGCCAGCAGCGTGGTAGCAAATCCGAACACCGGGGAGCTGTTTTTT. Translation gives CASSVVANPNTGELFF.

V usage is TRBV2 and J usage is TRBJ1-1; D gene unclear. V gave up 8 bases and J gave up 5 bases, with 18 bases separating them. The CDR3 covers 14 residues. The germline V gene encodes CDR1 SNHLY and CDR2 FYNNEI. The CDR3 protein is CASPSPGRATEAFF. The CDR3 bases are TGTGCCAGCCCCTCCCCTGGGAGGGCTACTGAAGCTTTCTTT.

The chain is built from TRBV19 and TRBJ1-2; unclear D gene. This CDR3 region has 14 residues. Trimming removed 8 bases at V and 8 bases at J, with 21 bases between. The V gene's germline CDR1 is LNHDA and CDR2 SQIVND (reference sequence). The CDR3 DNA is TGTGCCAGTGGGAAGGAGGCGGATCCGTCCGGCTACACCTTC. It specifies CASGKEADPSGYTF.

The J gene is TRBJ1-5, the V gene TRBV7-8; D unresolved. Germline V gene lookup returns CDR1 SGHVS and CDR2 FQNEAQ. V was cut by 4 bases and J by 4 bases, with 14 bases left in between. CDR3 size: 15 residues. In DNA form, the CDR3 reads TGTGCCAGCAGCTCCAGGTTCCGGAGGAATCAGCCCCAGCATTTT. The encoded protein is CASSSRFRRNQPQHF.

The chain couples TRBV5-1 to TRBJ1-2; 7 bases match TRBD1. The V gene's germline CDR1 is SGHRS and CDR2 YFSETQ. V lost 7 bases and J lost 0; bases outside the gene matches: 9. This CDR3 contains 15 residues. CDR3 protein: CASSPDRAANYGYTF. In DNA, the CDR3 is TGCGCCAGCTCCCCCGACAGGGCCGCTAACTATGGCTACACCTTC. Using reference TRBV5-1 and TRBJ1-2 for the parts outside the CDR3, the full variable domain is KAGVTQTPRYLIKTRGQQVTLSCSPISGHRSVSWYQQTPGQGLQFLFEYFSETQRNKGNFPGRFSGRQFSNSRSEMNVSTLELGDSALYLCASSPDRAANYGYTFGSGTRLTVV.

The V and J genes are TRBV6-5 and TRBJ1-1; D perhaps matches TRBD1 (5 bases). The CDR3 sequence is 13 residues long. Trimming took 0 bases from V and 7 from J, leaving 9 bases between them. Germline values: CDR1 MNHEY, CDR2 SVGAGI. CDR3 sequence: CASSYSLGDEAFF. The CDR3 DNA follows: TGTGCCAGCAGTTACTCGCTAGGGGATGAAGCTTTCTTT.

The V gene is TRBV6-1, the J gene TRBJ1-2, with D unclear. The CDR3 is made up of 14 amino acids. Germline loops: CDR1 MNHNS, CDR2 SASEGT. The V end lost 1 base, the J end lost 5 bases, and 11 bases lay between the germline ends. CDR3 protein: CASSEDRRRYGYTF. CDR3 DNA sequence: TGTGCCAGCAGTGAAGACCGGAGAAGATATGGCTACACCTTC.

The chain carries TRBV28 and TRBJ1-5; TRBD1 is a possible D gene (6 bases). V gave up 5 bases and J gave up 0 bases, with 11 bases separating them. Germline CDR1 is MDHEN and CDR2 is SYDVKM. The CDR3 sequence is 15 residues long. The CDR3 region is CASSRTVHSNQPQHF. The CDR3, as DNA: TGTGCCAGCAGTCGGACAGTACATAGCAATCAGCCCCAGCATTTT.

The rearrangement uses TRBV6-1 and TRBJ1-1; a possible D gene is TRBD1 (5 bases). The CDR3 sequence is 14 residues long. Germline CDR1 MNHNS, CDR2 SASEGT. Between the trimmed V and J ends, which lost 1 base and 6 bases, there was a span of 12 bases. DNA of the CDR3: TGTGCCAGCAGTGAAGTAGGGACGGGGGCTGAAGCTTTCTTT. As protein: CASSEVGTGAEAFF.

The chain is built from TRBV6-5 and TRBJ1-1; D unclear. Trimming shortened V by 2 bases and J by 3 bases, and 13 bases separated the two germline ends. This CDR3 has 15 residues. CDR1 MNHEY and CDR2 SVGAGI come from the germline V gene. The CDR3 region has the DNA TGTGCCAGCAGTTACAACGTGGGAGTCGACACTGAAGCTTTCTTT. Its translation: CASSYNVGVDTEAFF.

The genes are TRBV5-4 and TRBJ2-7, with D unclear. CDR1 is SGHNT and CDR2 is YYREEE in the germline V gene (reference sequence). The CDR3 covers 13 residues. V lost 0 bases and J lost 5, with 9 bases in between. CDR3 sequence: CASSLVLVDEQYF. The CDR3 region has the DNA TGTGCCAGCAGCTTGGTGCTAGTGGACGAGCAGTACTTC.